The 23 T cell receptor beta chains given below trace back to one sample, sequenced in a study of blood T cell repertoires in COVID-19. Sequencing was performed with immunoSEQ multiplex PCR; in TCRdb, only in-frame clones are kept and a portion is missing. This sample has a few hundred thousand clones, with more than 80% found just once. The sequencing sample was made of PBMCs or T cells enriched from blood (not recorded which). All receptors derive from a man between 18 and 29 years old who had recovered from COVID-19.

J is TRBJ1-6 and V is TRBV5-5; D remains ambiguous. This CDR3 is 14 amino acids long. The germline V gene has CDR1 SGHKS and CDR2 YYEKEE (reference sequence). The V end was cut by 1 base, the J end by 7 bases, with 9 bases between. As DNA, the CDR3 is TGTGCCAGCAGCTTGAGACAAATAAATTCACCCCTCCACTTT. As protein: CASSLRQINSPLHF.

The V and J genes are TRBV18 and TRBJ2-6, with TRBD1 identical over 9 bases. CDR1 KGHSH and CDR2 LQKENI come from the germline V gene. CDR3 length equals 17 residues. J lost 3 bases, V lost 5 bases, and 8 bases had no gene match. The CDR3 spells CASSSGTGLFGANVLTF. The DNA for the CDR3 is TGTGCCAGCTCATCCGGGACAGGGCTCTTTGGGGCCAACGTCCTGACTTTC.

The V call is TRBV7-2, the J call TRBJ2-3; 11 bases align to TRBD2. Germline V CDR1 and CDR2: SGHTA, FQGNSA. With V trimmed by 5 bases and J by 0 bases, 7 bases remained unmatched. This CDR3 comprises 17 residues. CDR3 DNA sequence: TGTGCCAGCAGCAAGACTAGCGGGACCCCTAGCACAGATACGCAGTATTTT. Its translation: CASSKTSGTPSTDTQYF.

This sequence joins TRBV3-1 (or the pseudogene TRBV3-2) and TRBJ1-1; D gene unclear. V was trimmed by 7 bases and J by 9 bases, leaving 18 bases between them. CDR1 LGHDT and CDR2 YNNKEL come from the germline V gene (reference sequence). The CDR3 spans 13 residues. This chain's CDR3 is CASKRSHVDQAFF. Here the CDR3 DNA reads TGTGCCAGCAAGAGGAGCCACGTAGACCAAGCTTTCTTT.

V is TRBV6-5 and J is TRBJ2-7, with D possibly TRBD2 on 5 matching bases. The CDR3 totals 13 residues. V was pared by 5 bases and J by 5 bases, with 13 bases between. Germline assignment: CDR1 MNHEY and CDR2 SVGAGI. CDR3 region: CASSPGRSNEQYF. CDR3 sequence (DNA): TGTGCCAGCAGTCCGGGGAGAAGTAACGAGCAGTACTTC.

The CDR3 sequence is CASSPPQGAGEQYF. The DNA of the CDR3 is TGTGCCAGCTCACCACCTCAGGGGGCAGGGGAGCAGTACTTC. This chain connects TRBV18 to TRBJ2-7; 8 nucleotides align to TRBD1. Germline V lookup: CDR1 KGHSH, CDR2 LQKENI. The CDR3 spans 14 residues. V was clipped by 0 bases and J by 7 bases; unmatched bases: 5.

The V call is TRBV4-2, the J call TRBJ1-5; 7 bases agree with TRBD1. The CDR3 has 18 residues. Losses at the gene ends were 0 bases for V and 6 bases for J; bases not matched to a gene: 14. CDR1 and CDR2 from the germline V gene are LGHNA and YNFKEQ. DNA of the CDR3: TGTGCCAGCAGCCAAGAACTTTTACAGGGGTTTGTGGGTCAGCCCCAGCATTTT. It translates to CASSQELLQGFVGQPQHF.

This rearrangement joins TRBV9 to TRBJ1-3; 7 bases map to TRBD1. Germline V lookup: CDR1 SGDLS, CDR2 YYNGEE. Trimming cost V 4 bases and J 2 bases; bases outside gene matches: 6. CDR3 length: 15 amino acids. In nucleotides, the CDR3 is TGTGCCAGCAGCACTGGGACAGCTACTGGAAACACCATATATTTT. This codes for CASSTGTATGNTIYF.

The genes are TRBV9 and TRBJ1-6; 10 nucleotides line up with TRBD1. Germline CDR1 reads SGDLS; CDR2 reads YYNGEE. With 3 bases clipped from V and 6 bases from J, the junction kept 9 bases outside the gene matches. The CDR3 sequence is 17 residues long. The CDR3 nucleotides read TGTGCCAGCAGCGGAGGCCCGGGACAGGGGTCTAATTCACCCCTCCACTTT. It specifies CASSGGPGQGSNSPLHF.

Turning to this clone: The junction differs from germline at one of its ends, possibly a read error. J is TRBJ2-3 and V is TRBV7-3; 9 nucleotides line up with TRBD2. CDR3 length: 20 amino acids. CDR1 SGHTA and CDR2 FQGTGA come from the germline V gene. The CDR3 DNA reads as TGTGCCGGCAGCTTAAAAGGTTGGGGGGAGCTAGCGGGATTCGCAGATACGCAGTATTTT. This gives the protein CAGSLKGWGELAGFADTQYF.

The rearrangement joins TRBV7-2 to TRBJ2-2; 9 bases agree with TRBD1. CDR1 is SGHTA and CDR2 is FQGNSA in the germline V gene. The ends lost 10 bases at V and 5 bases at J; junction bases unmatched: 5. The CDR3 is 13 amino acids. The CDR3 sequence is CATRQGGTGELFF. The CDR3 DNA sequence: TGTGCCACGAGACAGGGGGGTACCGGGGAGCTGTTTTTT.

This chain uses TRBV27 with TRBJ2-1; 9 bases map to TRBD2. CDR3 length: 16 residues. Losses at the gene ends were 7 bases for V and 6 bases for J; bases not matched to a gene: 13. Germline V gene lookup returns CDR1 MNHEY and CDR2 SMNVEV (reference sequence). In DNA, the CDR3 is TGTGCCAGCACCATCTTTAGCGGGAGTAGCCCCAATGAGCAGTTCTTC. The encoded protein is CASTIFSGSSPNEQFF.

CDR3 nucleotides: TGCGCCAGCAGGAAATTACCAGGGACTCCCTACGAGCAGTACTTC. Translation gives CASRKLPGTPYEQYF. The rearrangement joins TRBV5-1 to TRBJ2-7; a weak D match, TRBD2 (6 bases). Germline-derived CDR1 and CDR2 are SGHRS and YFSETQ. The V end lost 5 bases, the J end lost 2 bases, and 17 bases lay between the germline ends. CDR3 length: 15 residues.

J is TRBJ1-2 and V is TRBV3-1 (or the pseudogene TRBV3-2), with 8 nucleotides matching TRBD1. This CDR3 region has 14 residues. CDR1 is LGHDT, CDR2 YNNKEL, per germline (reference sequence). The V and J ends lost 1 base and 7 bases, in that order; junction bases with no gene match: 5. As DNA, the CDR3 is TGTGCCAGCAGCCAAGGGACAGGGTTCTCTGGCTACACCTTC. It encodes CASSQGTGFSGYTF.

The chain links TRBV24-1 to TRBJ2-1; 13 bases match TRBD2. CDR3 length equals 13 residues. Germline CDR1 reads KGHDR; CDR2 reads SFDVKD. V lost 7 bases, J lost 7 bases, and 0 bases stayed unmatched. In DNA, the CDR3 is TGTGCCACCAGGGGACTAGCGGGAAATGAGCAGTTCTTC. Its translation is CATRGLAGNEQFF.

V gene TRBV6-5 combines with J gene TRBJ1-2; 10 bases fit TRBD1. The germline CDR1 and CDR2 sequences are MNHEY and SVGAGI. The CDR3 runs to 15 residues. The ends lost 7 bases at V and 4 bases at J; junction bases unmatched: 9. The CDR3 DNA is TGTGCCAGCACCGCGGGGGACAGGGGTACCTATGGCTACACCTTC. The encoded protein is CASTAGDRGTYGYTF.

This chain uses TRBV7-2 with TRBJ1-4; TRBD1 is a possible D gene (6 bases). Germline V lookup: CDR1 SGHTA, CDR2 FQGNSA. This CDR3 is 15 amino acids long. With 5 bases removed from V and 6 bases from J, the gap between germline ends came to 16 bases. CDR3 sequence: CASSLSQGFYEKLFF. The CDR3 region has the DNA TGTGCCAGCAGCCTCAGCCAGGGGTTCTATGAAAAACTGTTTTTT.

V usage is TRBV7-2 and J usage is TRBJ2-2; 8 bases are a match to TRBD1. This CDR3 region has 15 residues. With V trimmed by 3 bases and J by 6 bases, 6 bases remained unmatched. Germline values: CDR1 SGHTA, CDR2 FQGNSA. The DNA of the CDR3 is TGTGCCAGCAGCTTGGCAGGGGGCTTGGCCGGGGAGCTGTTTTTT. Translated, it gives CASSLAGGLAGELFF. Complete variable domain (other parts from reference TRBV7-2 and TRBJ2-2): GAGVSQSPSNKVTEKGKDVELRCDPISGHTALYWYRQSLGQGLEFLIYFQGNSAPDKSGLPSDRFSAERTGGSVSTLTIQRTQQEDSAVYLCASSLAGGLAGELFFGEGSRLTVL.

The chain employs TRBV11-2 and TRBJ2-1; D is perhaps TRBD2 (6 bases). Germline-derived CDR1 and CDR2 are SGHAT and FQNNGV. This CDR3 spans 15 amino acids. Trimming cost V 5 bases and J 1 base, with 12 bases left between them. The CDR3 protein is CASSQGTVSYNEQFF. The CDR3 coding sequence is TGTGCCAGCAGCCAAGGGACTGTTTCCTACAATGAGCAGTTCTTC.

The chain combines TRBV12-5 with TRBJ2-1; no clear D gene. Germline lookup yields CDR1 LGHNT and CDR2 FRNRAP. The CDR3 sequence is 17 residues long. Trimming removed 2 bases from V and 2 bases from J, with 16 bases in between. CDR3 nucleotides: TGTGCTAGTGGTTTGTCATCAGGCTCTTTCGCCTACAATGAGCAGTTCTTC. Translated, it gives CASGLSSGSFAYNEQFF.

The CDR3 loop is CASSASGIGGYTF. CDR3 nucleotide sequence: TGTGCCAGCAGCGCTTCAGGGATAGGTGGCTACACCTTC. The gene calls are TRBV11-2 and TRBJ1-2, with D maybe TRBD1 (5 bases). This CDR3 has 13 residues. Looked up from germline, CDR1 is SGHAT and CDR2 is FQNNGV. V gave up 5 bases and J gave up 7 bases, with 14 bases separating them.

The V and J genes are TRBV2 and TRBJ1-1; possible D gene TRBD1, 6 bases. The CDR3 extends over 13 amino acids. The ends were cut back, 3 bases at V and 10 bases at J, with 15 bases in the middle. Germline V gives CDR1 SNHLY, CDR2 FYNNEI. The CDR3: CASSDQGQGVAFF. The CDR3 DNA sequence: TGTGCCAGCAGTGATCAGGGGCAGGGCGTAGCTTTCTTT.

The chain carries TRBV6-2 or TRBV6-3 and TRBJ1-2; 10 bases are a match to TRBD1. The CDR3 spans 16 residues. The ends lost 3 bases at V and 4 bases at J; junction bases unmatched: 8. Germline V gene lookup returns CDR1 MNHEY and CDR2 SVGEGT. The CDR3 bases are TGTGCCAGCAGTTATTCGGACAGGGGGTTCGGCTATGGCTACACCTTC. Encoded protein: CASSYSDRGFGYGYTF.